Included here is one T cell receptor beta chain sequence, with context. It has no known antigen specificity. Base qualities are not recorded, but no much larger clone differs from it by a single base. V drops 6 bases and J drops 3 bases, leaving 12 bases in between. Based on the germline V gene, the CDR1 and CDR2 sequences are SGHDT and YYEEEE. The CDR3 goes from the cysteine to the phenylalanine over 13 residues. Only CDR3 DNA remains: 39 bases, in frame from the first base. This sample was taken from a study of blood T cell repertoires in COVID-19 (dated by TCRdb to 2020 to 2021). The study in broad terms: Samples covering the acute and convalescent phases of COVID-19 were provided by collaborators in the United States, Italy and Spain. The material from the prospective study consisted of cDNA or gDNA derived from T cells, B-cell-depleted T cells, or PBMCs. Subjects who had been exposed to COVID-19, were actively infected with it, or had recovered from it provided the deeply sampled blood TCRbeta repertoires that made up the dataset. The repertoires were released in a freely available public database intended as a resource for research on the immune response to SARS-CoV-2. The samples were drawn from two sources: the first 160 participants of the ongoing ImmuneRACE study, and 1,254 subjects contributed by 6 global collaborators. Nearly every sample came with metadata listing a de-identified subject ID, COVID-19 status, age in years and sex. Where available, HLA class I and class II types were taken from metadata supplied by the sample provider and were not determined by assay-based typing.

Samples from volunteer blood donors who had recovered from COVID-19 were contributed by a second Seattle source. The collaborating institutions used their own protocols to collect whole blood in K2EDTA tubes. For TCRbeta analysis, collaborator samples were shipped as frozen whole blood, as isolated PBMCs, or as DNA extracted from either sample type. Beyond this particular receptor, the publication reports: The quantity of clinical and demographic metadata differed by source and by participant and was supplied without curation.

The immunoSEQ Assay, a bias-controlled multiplex PCR, was used to amplify TCRbeta CDR3 regions from genomic DNA. The source study handled its data this way. Within the assay, amplification of reference gene primers was used to estimate how many nucleated cells each sample contained. To quantify the absolute abundance of each unique TCRbeta CDR3 rearrangement, sequence reads were collapsed and filtered. Productive Simpson clonality was computed per sample as the square root of Simpson's diversity index over productive rearrangements. TCRdb retrieved this table from immuneACCESS and kept in-frame rearrangements only. Not all clones are present; in checked studies, unresolved V genes account for under half, and no reason is known for the remainder. That table supplies the V and J calls and clone size; D and trimming were determined from the DNA. This sample holds roughly 130,000 clones; 84% were observed only once. Of the sample, 9.5% to 15% is held by the ten largest clones.

The TCR originated in a young woman who had recovered from COVID-19. Sequencing was performed on peripheral blood. The chain is assembled from TRBV5-6 and TRBJ1-1; a tentative D call is TRBD1 (5 bases match). The CDR3 corresponds to CASTRPGDTEAFF. The sequenced DNA: TGTGCCAGCACCCGACCGGGGGACACTGAAGCTTTCTTT.